The next 30 T cell receptor beta chains were all read from a single sample in a study of shared clonotypes between healthy human individuals. Sequencing used immunoSEQ multiplex PCR; TCRdb keeps in-frame clones, though not all of them. The table has 1.5 million to 1.9 million clones, 95% to 99% seen once. The sequencing sample was made of naive CD4+ T cells sorted from blood. The subset is: CD45RA+ positively selected. All receptors come from a man aged 25 to 40 in good health.

The rearrangement links TRBV9 to TRBJ2-2, with 11 bases matching TRBD2. V lost 2 bases and J lost 5; bases outside the gene matches: 8. CDR1 is SGDLS and CDR2 is YYNGEE in the germline V gene. The CDR3 totals 17 residues. The CDR3 nucleotides read TGTGCCAGCAGCGTTCAAGCTAGCGGGAGGCGGACCGGGGAGCTGTTTTTT. It specifies CASSVQASGRRTGELFF.

This clone came up once. This chain's CDR3 is CATPALRRTGELFF. CDR3 nucleotide sequence: TGTGCCACCCCCGCCCTAAGACGGACCGGGGAGCTGTTTTTT. The V gene is TRBV6-1, the J gene TRBJ2-2; D unresolved. Germline CDR1 is MNHNS and CDR2 is SASEGT. Trimming stripped 10 bases from V and 5 bases from J, with 17 bases between. The CDR3 loop spans 14 amino acids.

The V gene is TRBV10-3, the J gene TRBJ1-2, with 7 bases fitting TRBD1. The germline gives CDR1 ENHRY, CDR2 SYGVKD. The CDR3 has 15 amino acids. V lost 2 bases and J lost 4; bases outside the gene matches: 7. CDR3 in amino acids: CAISEMRTGFYGYTF. CDR3 in DNA: TGTGCCATCAGTGAGATGAGGACAGGTTTCTATGGCTACACCTTC.

The chain uses TRBV11-2 and TRBJ2-7; TRBD2 aligns across 11 bases. The germline V gene has CDR1 SGHAT and CDR2 FQNNGV. V shed 1 base and J 6 bases; nucleotides not matched to a gene: 8. CDR3 size: 16 residues. The CDR3 spells CASSLVTSGSSGEQYF. The CDR3 region has the DNA TGTGCCAGCAGCTTAGTTACTAGCGGGAGTAGTGGCGAGCAGTACTTC.

This sequence joins TRBV2 and TRBJ2-7; possibly TRBD2 for D (6 bases). Trimming took off 7 bases at V and 6 bases at J, with 22 bases between the two ends. The CDR3 spans 15 residues. Germline V gene data show CDR1 as SNHLY and CDR2 as FYNNEI. The CDR3 loop is CASTEGGTSRGEQYF. The CDR3 DNA is TGTGCCAGCACCGAGGGCGGGACGAGCCGGGGCGAGCAGTACTTC. The variable domain in full, with the rest retrieved from reference TRBV2 and TRBJ2-7, is EPEVTQTPSHQVTQMGQEVILRCVPISNHLYFYWYRQILGQKVEFLVSFYNNEISEKSEIFDDQFSVERPDGSNFTLKIRSTKLEDSAMYFCASTEGGTSRGEQYFGPGTRLTVT.

The CDR3 DNA reads TGCGCCAGCAGCTGGGGACTAGCGGAGGGCCAAGAGACCCAGTACTTC. Translation gives CASSWGLAEGQETQYF. The chain combines TRBV5-1 with TRBJ2-5; 11 positions agree with TRBD2. The CDR3 is 16 amino acids. V was pared by 3 bases and J by 1 base, with 5 bases of the junction left unmatched. The germline gives CDR1 SGHRS, CDR2 YFSETQ.

In this sample, this clone turned up once. The V and J genes are TRBV2 and TRBJ1-4; 7 positions agree with TRBD1. The CDR3 has 16 amino acids. The V segment lost 5 bases and the J segment 3 bases; nucleotides outside the gene matches: 9. Germline V gives CDR1 SNHLY, CDR2 FYNNEI. CDR3 in DNA: TGTGCCAGCAGTTCGGACAGGCCCGCGGCTAATGAAAAACTGTTTTTT. Its translation: CASSSDRPAANEKLFF.

The J gene is TRBJ1-1, the V gene TRBV7-9, with D tentatively TRBD1 (5 bases). This CDR3 has 17 amino acids. The V end was cut by 4 bases, the J end by 6 bases, with 24 bases between. The germline gives CDR1 SEHNR, CDR2 FQNEAQ (reference sequence). The CDR3 DNA follows: TGTGCCAGCAGCTCATTAAGGGGTCGTCGAGGTGGCGCTGAAGCTTTCTTT. This codes for CASSSLRGRRGGAEAFF.

This clone was found once. The CDR3 spells CAGKLAGSSAQYF. For the CDR3, the DNA is TGTGCCGGTAAACTAGCGGGTAGCTCCGCGCAGTACTTC. This chain connects TRBV30 to TRBJ2-7; 9 bases fit TRBD2. CDR3 length: 13 residues. Germline values: CDR1 GTSNPN, CDR2 SVGIG (reference sequence). With V trimmed by 8 bases and J by 9 bases, 14 bases remained unmatched. Complete variable domain (other parts from reference TRBV30 and TRBJ2-7): SQTIHQWPATLVQPVGSPLSLECTVEGTSNPNLYWYRQAAGRGLQLLFYSVGIGQISSEVPQNLSASRPQDRQFILSSKKLLLSDSGFYLCAGKLAGSSAQYFGPGTRLTVT.

The chain carries TRBV6-6 and TRBJ1-1, with 9 bases identical to TRBD1. This CDR3 has 16 amino acids. V shed 1 base, J shed 8 bases, and the junction held 11 bases outside the gene matches. Germline loops: CDR1 MNHNY, CDR2 SVGAGI (reference sequence). The CDR3 DNA reads as TGTGCCAGCAGTTACTTTACCGGGACAGGGAACATCGAAGCTTTCTTT. This gives the protein CASSYFTGTGNIEAFF.

The rearrangement links TRBV6-1 to TRBJ2-1; D is possibly TRBD1 or TRBD2 (6 bases each). The V gene's germline CDR1 is MNHNS and CDR2 SASEGT. Between the trimmed V and J ends, which lost 1 base and 4 bases, there was a span of 14 bases. CDR3 length: 16 amino acids. DNA of the CDR3: TGTGCCAGCAGTGAAGTAGGGGGGCGATCTTACAATGAGCAGTTCTTC. Translated, it gives CASSEVGGRSYNEQFF.

This sequence joins TRBV19 and TRBJ1-2; no reliable D call. The CDR3 contains 11 residues. CDR1 is LNHDA and CDR2 is SQIVND in the germline V gene (reference sequence). The ends were cut back, 8 bases at V and 4 bases at J, with 8 bases in the middle. The CDR3 nucleotides read TGTGCCAGTCGGGCTGGCTATGGCTACACCTTC. Translated: CASRAGYGYTF.

The V call is TRBV6-1, the J call TRBJ2-2; 7 nucleotides line up with TRBD1. Germline V gives CDR1 MNHNS, CDR2 SASEGT. With V trimmed by 5 bases and J by 5 bases, 5 bases remained unmatched. This CDR3 is 14 amino acids long. CDR3 bases: TGTGCCAGCAGTACCGACAGGGCGACCGGGGAGCTGTTTTTT. It encodes CASSTDRATGELFF.

The rearrangement uses TRBV5-1 and TRBJ2-3; 14 bases are shared with TRBD2. V trimming: 3 bases; J trimming: 1 base; junction bases outside the gene matches: 7. The germline gives CDR1 SGHRS, CDR2 YFSETQ. CDR3 length equals 18 residues. The CDR3 reads CASSSGLAGGQGTDTQYF. CDR3 DNA: TGCGCCAGCAGCTCCGGACTAGCGGGAGGTCAGGGCACAGATACGCAGTATTTT.

The chain joins TRBV5-1 to TRBJ2-4; TRBD1 matches at 7 bases. With 3 bases clipped from V and 3 bases from J, the junction kept 9 bases outside the gene matches. There are 16 residues in the CDR3. The V gene's germline CDR1 is SGHRS and CDR2 YFSETQ. The CDR3 protein is CASSSGTATGKNIQYF. CDR3 nucleotide sequence: TGCGCCAGCAGCTCCGGGACAGCAACAGGCAAAAACATTCAGTACTTC.

This clone has only one observation. The chain couples TRBV9 to TRBJ2-7; D may be TRBD1 (6 bases). The CDR3 loop spans 17 amino acids. V was shortened by 0 bases and J by 1 base, with 17 bases between the two germline ends. CDR1 SGDLS and CDR2 YYNGEE come from the germline V gene. The CDR3 loop reads CASSVAPFMTGSYEQYF. CDR3 nucleotides: TGTGCCAGCAGCGTAGCCCCCTTCATGACAGGTTCCTACGAGCAGTACTTC.

The chain carries TRBV14 and TRBJ2-2; 7 nucleotides match TRBD1. V shed 0 bases and J 4 bases; nucleotides not matched to a gene: 14. CDR1 is SGHDN, CDR2 FVKESK, per germline. This CDR3 spans 19 amino acids. Here the CDR3 DNA reads TGTGCCAGCAGCCAAGAGTTTTCGAGGGGGCTGGTTGGCACCGGGGAGCTGTTTTTT. This sequence encodes CASSQEFSRGLVGTGELFF. The full variable domain, completed using reference TRBV14 and TRBJ2-2, is EAGVTQFPSHSVIEKGQTVTLRCDPISGHDNLYWYRRVMGKEIKFLLHFVKESKQDESGMPNNRFLAERTGGTYSTLKVQPAELEDSGVYFCASSQEFSRGLVGTGELFFGEGSRLTVL.

A word on this clone: At one end, the junction sequence differs from germline, possibly due to a read error. The gene calls are TRBV7-9 and TRBJ1-5; 7 nucleotides agree with TRBD1. The CDR3 spans 15 residues. Per the germline V gene, CDR1 is SEHNR and CDR2 is FQNEAQ (reference sequence). The CDR3 region is CASSLTSGGNQPQHF. The DNA of the CDR3 is TGCGCCAGCAGCCTTACCTCAGGGGGAAATCAGCCCCAGCATTTT.

The chain employs TRBV7-9 and TRBJ2-7, with TRBD2 as a possible D gene (5 bases). V lost 5 bases and J 6 bases, leaving 14 bases between the germline ends. Per the germline V gene, CDR1 is SEHNR and CDR2 is FQNEAQ (reference sequence). The CDR3 is made up of 13 amino acids. The CDR3 DNA follows: TGTGCCAGCAGCCCCCCCGGAGGTTCCGAGCAGTACTTC. Translation: CASSPPGGSEQYF. The entire variable domain, with the rest obtained from reference TRBV7-9 and TRBJ2-7, is as follows: DTGVSQNPRHKITKRGQNVTFRCDPISEHNRLYWYRQTLGQGPEFLTYFQNEAQLEKSRLLSDRFSAERPKGSFSTLEIQRTEQGDSAMYLCASSPPGGSEQYFGPGTRLTVT.

The rearrangement links TRBV4-1 to TRBJ1-1; possibly TRBD1 for D (6 bases). This CDR3 has 15 amino acids. Trimming took 3 bases from V and 6 from J, leaving 17 bases between them. Germline V gives CDR1 MGHRA, CDR2 YSYEKL. CDR3 in amino acids: CASSQHNREVAEAFF. CDR3 nucleotides: TGCGCCAGCAGCCAGCACAACAGGGAAGTGGCTGAAGCTTTCTTT.

The rearrangement uses TRBV20-1 and TRBJ2-7; 10 bases agree with TRBD1. The CDR3 length is 11 residues. Germline V CDR1 and CDR2: DFQATT, SNEGSKA (reference sequence). With V trimmed by 5 bases and J by 9 bases, 4 bases remained unmatched. CDR3 amino acids: CSAAGQGVQYF. CDR3 nucleotide sequence: TGCAGTGCTGCTGGACAGGGGGTGCAGTACTTC.

The V gene is TRBV5-5, the J gene TRBJ2-7; D unresolved. V lost 3 bases, J lost 0 bases, and 10 bases lay in between. The CDR3 contains 14 residues. Germline V gene lookup returns CDR1 SGHKS and CDR2 YYEKEE (reference sequence). The CDR3 loop reads CASSSTVDSYEQYF. CDR3 sequence (DNA): TGTGCCAGCAGCTCAACAGTCGACTCCTACGAGCAGTACTTC.

V gene TRBV5-6 combines with J gene TRBJ2-7; 10 nucleotides match TRBD2. V trimming: 4 bases; J trimming: 4 bases; junction bases outside the gene matches: 8. The CDR3 contains 15 residues. Germline V gene sequence: CDR1 SGHDT, CDR2 YYEEEE. In DNA form, the CDR3 reads TGTGCCAGCAGCCGGAACAGCGGGAGGGGTTACGAGCAGTACTTC. It encodes CASSRNSGRGYEQYF.

The chain couples TRBV23-1 to TRBJ1-5; unclear D gene. TRBV23-1 is marked as an open reading frame, function uncertain. This CDR3 contains 15 residues. Trimming removed 0 bases at V and 7 bases at J, with 13 bases between. CDR3 DNA sequence: TGCGCCAGCAGTCAATCTTCTAAGTCGGTGCAGCCCCAGCATTTT. It translates to CASSQSSKSVQPQHF.

Concerning this clone itself: Distinct nucleotide sequences in the sample also encode this CDR3. The chain has TRBV5-5 and TRBJ1-3; D is perhaps TRBD1 (6 bases). The CDR3 has 14 amino acids. The germline gives CDR1 SGHKS, CDR2 YYEKEE (reference sequence). V lost 4 bases, J lost 1 base, and 9 bases lay in between. The CDR3 loop is CASSVQGSGNTIYF. CDR3 bases: TGTGCCAGCAGCGTACAGGGATCTGGAAACACCATATATTTT.

In this sample, this clone turned up once. The rearrangement links TRBV6-1 to TRBJ2-1; D gene unclear. The germline V gene has CDR1 MNHNS and CDR2 SASEGT. The CDR3 has 12 residues. V shed 5 bases and J shed 9 bases, with 11 bases lying between them. Here the CDR3 DNA reads TGTGCCAGCAGTAACCGACGGTCTGAGCAGTTCTTC. Its protein is CASSNRRSEQFF.

This chain uses TRBV5-1 with TRBJ2-7; tentatively, D is TRBD2 (6 bases). The germline CDR1 and CDR2 sequences are SGHRS and YFSETQ. V was cut by 0 bases and J by 4 bases, with 11 bases left in between. This CDR3 is built from 14 residues. CDR3 DNA sequence: TGCGCCAGCAGCTTGGCTCAGGGAGGTTACGAGCAGTACTTC. Translated: CASSLAQGGYEQYF.

The chain is built from TRBV2 and TRBJ2-2; D unresolved. The V gene lost 7 bases and the J gene lost 6 bases, with 15 bases spanning the gap. The CDR3 is 14 amino acids. Germline V gene lookup returns CDR1 SNHLY and CDR2 FYNNEI. The CDR3 loop is CASKGSLESGELFF. The CDR3 DNA follows: TGTGCCAGCAAGGGTAGCTTGGAGTCCGGGGAGCTGTTTTTT.

This clone was detected only once. The chain couples TRBV9 to TRBJ1-2; maybe TRBD1 (5 bases). Germline CDR1 reads SGDLS; CDR2 reads YYNGEE. The CDR3 is made up of 12 amino acids. Trimming pared 3 bases from V and 8 bases from J, leaving 11 bases between. CDR3 DNA sequence: TGTGCCAGCAGCGGGGGAGCAGGGGGCTACACCTTC. It yields the protein CASSGGAGGYTF.

V usage is TRBV30 and J usage is TRBJ1-2, with 8 bases identical to TRBD1. The germline V gene encodes CDR1 GTSNPN and CDR2 SVGIG (reference sequence). The trim removed 2 bases at V and 8 bases at J, leaving 7 bases unmatched. The CDR3 spans 13 residues. CDR3 in DNA: TGTGCCTGGAGTCCGGGACAGGATCTCGGCTACACCTTC. Its protein product is CAWSPGQDLGYTF.